A selection of T cell receptor beta chains follows, all from one sample in a study of response to subunit inactivated influenza vaccine. MiXCR, applied by TCRdb to the RT-PCR reads, yields one record per CDR3 protein. The sample contains about 700,000 distinct CDR3 sequences, over 11% of which appear only once. Sample: PBMCs from blood, taken less than 15 days before vaccination. All receptors come from a man in his fifties or sixties who received an inactivated influenza vaccine. The CDR3 runs from the conserved cysteine through the conserved F or W. D genes are given only for firm matches. Clone size is shown for a subset of rows, as once, few, many or a class of expanded clone.

size,D,J,V,CDR3,DNA
many,TRBD1,TRBJ2-1,TRBV4-1,CASSLRDRGYNEQFF,TGCGCCAGCAGCCTACGGGACAGGGGTTACAATGAGCAGTTCTTC
few,TRBD2,TRBJ2-4,TRBV7-9,CASSFFLSGRVIQYF,TGTGCCAGCAGCTTCTTTCTCAGCGGGAGAGTCATTCAGTACTTC
few,-,TRBJ1-2,TRBV5-5,CASSLDTPNYGYTF,TGTGCCAGCAGCTTGGACACCCCTAACTATGGCTACACCTTC
few,TRBD1,TRBJ1-1,TRBV29-1,CSVARGQEAFF,TGCAGCGTTGCCAGGGGGCAGGAAGCTTTCTTT
-,-,TRBJ2-6,TRBV6-4,CASSDSPGANVLTF,TGTGCCAGCAGTGATAGCCCCGGGGCCAACGTCCTGACTTTC
many,TRBD2,TRBJ2-1,TRBV10-3,CAISTTSGSPNEQFF,TGTGCCATCAGCACGACTAGCGGGAGTCCCAATGAGCAGTTCTTC
few,-,TRBJ2-5,TRBV6-1,CASSTQIGQTQYF,TGTGCCAGCAGCACCCAGATAGGGCAGACCCAGTACTTC
-,TRBD1,TRBJ1-2,TRBV6-1,CASSERWTGYGYTF,TGTGCCAGCAGTGAAAGGTGGACAGGCTATGGCTACACCTTC
-,-,TRBJ2-7,TRBV4-1,CASSQVIGGGASYEQYF,TGCGCCAGCAGCCAAGTGATAGGCGGCGGGGCATCCTACGAGCAGTACTTC
-,-,TRBJ2-7,TRBV27,CASSLSGLGGYEQYF,TGTGCCAGCAGTTTATCGGGGCTGGGGGGCTACGAGCAGTACTTC
-,-,TRBJ2-1,TRBV11-2,CASSPPASWGDNEQFF,TGTGCCAGCAGCCCCCCGGCCTCCTGGGGGGATAATGAGCAGTTCTTC
few,-,TRBJ2-5,TRBV5-1,CASSSSGIGETQYF,TGCGCCAGCAGCTCCTCGGGAATTGGAGAGACCCAGTACTTC
few,TRBD2,TRBJ2-4,TRBV28,CASSLEKTAGEEIQYF,TGTGCCAGCAGCTTAGAGAAAACAGCGGGGGAGGAAATTCAGTACTTC
-,-,TRBJ2-6,TRBV5-1,CASSLDRGRANVLTF,TGCGCCAGCAGCTTGGATCGGGGGAGGGCCAACGTCCTGACTTTC
few,-,TRBJ2-5,TRBV5-1,CASSPPDWEETQYF,TGCGCCAGCAGCCCTCCAGACTGGGAAGAGACCCAGTACTTC
-,-,TRBJ2-1,TRBV11-2,CASSVGTRPSGEGSEQFF,TGTGCCAGCAGCGTCGGGACTCGGCCCTCCGGCGAAGGGTCTGAGCAGTTCTTC
-,-,TRBJ2-3,TRBV28,CASSFIGYTDTQYF,TGTGCCAGCAGTTTTATTGGTTACACAGATACGCAGTATTTT
-,TRBD1,TRBJ2-1,TRBV19,CASKGQGYNEQFF,TGTGCCAGTAAGGGACAGGGCTACAATGAGCAGTTCTTC
-,TRBD2,TRBJ2-7,TRBV15,CATSRGLAGDEQYF,TGTGCCACCAGCAGAGGGCTAGCGGGTGACGAGCAGTACTTC
-,-,TRBJ2-5,TRBV7-8,CASSLRAGLYQETQYF,TGTGCCAGCAGCTTGCGAGCAGGGCTGTACCAAGAGACCCAGTACTTC